What follows is one TCR beta chain and its context. Its specific antigen is unknown. No base qualities exist here, and no much larger clone lies one base off it. The record originates from a study of cytomegalovirus exposure and HLA in healthy donors (dated by TCRdb to 2017 to 2019). Background on the whole study: In an earlier analysis of around 540 of the donors, 276 Gb of sequence data and approximately 120 million unique TCR beta sequences from roughly 200 million T cells were reported. A later genetic analysis took genome-wide SNP genotypes for about three fifths of the 666 donors and used that subset as a discovery cohort. The later analysis used no new phenotypic data to find candidate immune exposures, relying instead on TCR beta sequences and their occurrence across donors. All discovery cohort repertoires had been generated using a single sequencing platform. In addition to the first cohort of 666 subjects, a separate validation cohort of approximately 120 different subjects was used. To predict cytomegalovirus infection status, the study brought together high-throughput TCR immunosequencing, statistical association of individual TCRs with disease status, and machine learning. The study used immunosequencing to profile the T cell repertoires of several hundred subjects and linked those repertoires to cytomegalovirus serostatus. A handful of DR-DQ haplotypes were handled as single units for association and clustering because linkage in the cohort was strong. Donor age, sex, ethnicity and CMV serostatus were compiled together with the repertoire data. Of the roughly 400 genotyped donors, over 80% were placed in the genetic ancestry cluster associated with self-reported Caucasian donors. To decide whether each TCR beta V gene segment behaved as functional or pseudogenic, an earlier analysis of approximately 600 of the donors relied on high-throughput TCR beta sequencing. Both class I and class II loci were covered by HLA typing, at four-digit resolution. A later analysis re-examined previously published TCR beta repertoires from over 500 donors and added high-resolution HLA genotyping to investigate patterns of TCR occurrence. An early release that covered fewer than 800 HLA-typed donors contained about 300 gigabases of sequencing data and 65 million to 100 million unique TCR sequences. The study was designed to test whether signatures of past pathogen exposure could be identified by cataloging public T cell receptors. Across around 400 genotyped donors of the cohort, an average of approximately 200,000 unique TCR beta nucleotide sequences per donor were sequenced, and roughly a sixth of those sequences were non-productive. Typing coverage differed by locus: A, B, C, DRB1 and DQB1 were typed in about 629-630 donors, DQA1 in about 500, DPA1 in around 610, and DPB1 in 400 to 490. Results the study describes overall, beyond this receptor: Broadly in line with IMGT annotations, most TCR beta V segments showed up in productive rearrangements about 90% or about 30% of the time in an earlier analysis of 450 to 750 of the donors. A few of the identified cytomegalovirus-associated TCR beta chains were confirmed in vitro to be specific for cytomegalovirus antigens. A further reported finding was that TCR beta sequences accurately predicted the HLA-A and HLA-B alleles for most subjects in the first cohort. Specific HLA alleles were associated with around 18,000 TCR beta sequences at a false discovery rate of 0.05 in a later analysis. In a later genetic analysis, fewer N-insertions in productive TCRs were reported among donors in an Asian-associated ancestry cluster than the roughly 700-donor mean. The earlier analysis of some 560 of the donors excluded roughly 17 rarely observed V segments, including chromosome 9 orphons, because counts were too low. Cytomegalovirus status was reported to be diagnosed by the classifier with high specificity and sensitivity in both the original and validation cohorts. The study listed 150 to 200 TCR beta chains as associated with cytomegalovirus. A later analysis found that TCR association rates varied across HLA loci, with DRB1 alleles showing the most associated TCRs and HLA-C alleles the fewest. It was suggested by the authors that the approach could potentially be generalized to other disease states and immunological phenotypes. Some IMGT-functional V segments, including TRBV6-2 and TRBV6-3, could not be told apart with the 87-base-pair reads, so those segments were excluded. In a later analysis, HLA-associated TCR beta chains were found to be more clonally expanded and to have lower generation probabilities than equally common non-associated chains. This cohort had only TCR beta chains sequenced, and the lack of alpha or paired-chain data limited which features could be detected. According to a later analysis, most CMV-associated TCR beta chains appeared to be HLA-restricted, and the HLA associations seemed to be driven largely by CMV exposure. For the cohort, immune exposure information was limited to CMV serostatus. Sequencing depth was assumed to be roughly uniform across donors in the presence/absence analyses, though that assumption may not hold. Several of the top co-occurrence clusters appeared to be linked to parvovirus B19, influenza, CMV and Epstein-Barr virus, according to a later analysis. Linkage disequilibrium might explain the correlated functional status among segregating V segments, but an unknown experimental factor could not be ruled out. Across donors, most TCR sequences were observed very rarely, whereas some public TCRs were present in many individuals. A later genetic analysis associated a missense DCLRE1C variant with V-gene and J-gene trimming of TCR beta chains, and an independent cohort replicated the association. Because HLA typing was unavailable for some donors at each locus, only the typed subset was used in association tests. Assigning TCR associations to individual alleles was difficult when HLA alleles, especially DR and DQ, strongly co-occurred. A group of highly shared sequence variants was considered likely to be a technical artifact of the sequencing pipeline.

The CDR3 covers 16 residues, taking in both the cysteine and the phenylalanine. Kept here is only the CDR3 DNA, which spans 48 bases and is read in frame from base 1. Cut back by 5 bases and 2 bases, the V and J ends lie 18 bases apart. CDR1 and CDR2, looked up from the germline V gene, are MGHDK and SYGVNS. Libraries came from the immunoSEQ multiplex PCR assay. For the multiplex PCR, a mixture combining 60 forward primers for TCR Vbeta segments and 13 reverse primers for TCR Jbeta segments was used. Amplification of the CDR3 region of rearranged TCR beta genes was performed with a multiplex PCR assay on genomic DNA. On the Illumina HiSeq System, the amplified TCR beta libraries were sequenced as 87-base-pair reads. Under the source paper's analysis protocol: A later analysis counted 65 million to 90 million unique TCR beta chains across the roughly 700 repertoires, and roughly 11 million of these chains were shared by at least two donors. To remove PCR and sequencing errors, raw reads were error-corrected and collapsed into unique sequences using a nearest-neighbor algorithm that merged closely related sequences. To assign V, D and J gene segments, CDR3 sequences were aligned to IMGT reference sequences. Each retained sequence needed at least a six-nucleotide match to both a V gene segment and a J gene segment. Rearrangements were called productive when the CDR3 lacked stop codons and stayed in frame with V and J; all others were non-productive. Following IMGT convention, CDR3 was defined as the stretch from the second conserved V-encoded cysteine to the conserved J-encoded phenylalanine. The earlier analysis of 500 to 650 of the donors excluded any sequence lacking an unambiguous match to a single V gene segment. An earlier analysis of roughly 590 of the donors called V segments functional above 56.7% productive rearrangements and segregating when the between-donor standard deviation exceeded 5%. A statistical classification framework was built for diagnosing cytomegalovirus status from the catalog of TCR beta chain sequences. A later analysis assigned V and J genes by comparing TCR nucleotide sequences with IMGT/GENE-DB human TR gene sequences. The TCRdist pipeline was used in a later analysis to assign CDR3 sequences and most-parsimonious VDJ recombination scenarios. A later analysis defined each TCR beta chain by its CDR3 amino acid sequence plus V-gene family, and excluded reads lacking a unique V-gene family. A later analysis removed 592 highly shared, low-generation-probability nucleotide sequences to deal with suspected cross-contamination and a sequencing artifact. In a later analysis, a clonal expansion index for each public chain was calculated from normalized within-repertoire ranks of inferred template counts. Generation probabilities in a later analysis came from a VDJ recombination model fitted to out-of-frame rearrangements, and those results were checked against IGoR. Hypergeometric tests were used in a later analysis to score TCR-TCR, TCR-HLA and TCR-CMV co-occurrence, with a repertoire-size bias correction applied to the TCR pairs. A later analysis estimated false discovery rates by permuting HLA or CMV assignments 20 times. A later analysis grouped co-occurring TCRs with DBSCAN, adding TCRdist sequence similarity when clustering within HLA-allele-positive subsets. For co-occurrence clustering, repertoires with fewer than 30,000 or more than 120,000 public chains were excluded, along with roughly 5 repertoires with anomalous nucleotide sharing. This immuneACCESS table, as held by TCRdb, lists in-frame sequences with V and J called but not all clones. Of the missing ones, under half trace to an unresolved V gene in checked studies; the others have no known cause. Clone size and the V and J calls come from that table; the DNA yielded D and trimming. Here the sample has about 220,000 clones; 75% occur a single time. In total, the top ten clones hold less than 2% of the sample.

The cohort was made up of hundreds of healthy bone marrow donors. At the time of sampling, every cohort member was nominally healthy, though immune exposures that went unrecorded were likely present. The donor tested CMV seronegative, placing the donor among the roughly 340 seronegative members of the cohort. Every donor gave a peripheral blood sample, and the peripheral blood mononuclear cells from that sample were used for TCR beta sequencing. Genomic DNA was extracted from the blood cell samples with the Qiagen DNeasy Blood Extraction Kit. The sequenced material came from PBMCs. The receptor chain draws on TRBV25-1 and TRBJ1-2; TRBD1 is perhaps the D gene, given 5 matching bases. The clonotype originates from a woman aged 25-40 years in good health and CMV-seronegative. The CDR3 reads as follows: CASSPGGSGINYGYTF. The bases are TGTGCCAGCAGTCCCGGGGGGAGTGGCATAAACTATGGCTACACCTTC.